This is a list of T cell receptor beta chains from one sample in a study of blood T cells in healthy people across ages. MiXCR, applied by TCRdb to the 5' RACE reads, yields one record per CDR3 protein. The data hold fewer than 600,000 distinct CDR3 sequences, with about 27% observed a single time. Separately, the same data were catalogued under a study of T cells of mothers and their children.

The sequencing sample was made of blood. These receptors came from a boy younger than 10 in good health. CDR3s leave out the opening cysteine and the closing phenylalanine or tryptophan.

TRBJ2-1,TRBV12-3/TRBV12-4,ASSLGGRFYNEQF
TRBJ2-3,TRBV2,ATRGGIDMQY
TRBJ2-7,TRBV3-1,ASSRAGQGRNEQY
TRBJ1-5,TRBV20-1,AATGSNQPQH
TRBJ2-4,TRBV6-2/TRBV6-3,ASSYRPEAKNIQY
TRBJ2-7,TRBV20-1,SARASSSGVEQY
TRBJ2-7,TRBV29-1,SVSYESEQY
TRBJ2-5,TRBV7-9,ASSLGGPTKETQY
TRBJ1-1,TRBV4-3,ASSQGRNTEAF
TRBJ1-1,TRBV9,ASSGGQGYTEAF
TRBJ2-6,TRBV6-1,ASSEIGAGANVLT
TRBJ1-5,TRBV13,ASSPGLGQPQH
TRBJ2-3,TRBV30,AWRTEVTQY
TRBJ1-2,TRBV29-1,SVEDRTGYGYT
TRBJ1-1,TRBV4-3,ASSQHQGNTEAF
TRBJ1-4,TRBV4-1,ASSPQGPLEKLF
TRBJ2-1,TRBV7-3,ASSTVVGSWNEQF
TRBJ2-7,TRBV7-2,ASSSRIKDTLASYEQY
TRBJ1-3,TRBV9,ASSARTMLGNTIY
TRBJ1-4,TRBV6-6,ASRGQGTTNEKLF
TRBJ1-1,TRBV15,ATSRDETGIEAF
TRBJ2-5,TRBV10-3,AISGRQGPQETQY
TRBJ2-7,TRBV5-6,ASSLVAADSYEQY
TRBJ1-1,TRBV20-1,SARGTLNSQVNTEAF
TRBJ2-4,TRBV4-3,ASSQGTGTKNIQY
TRBJ2-1,TRBV7-9,ASSLGGTGGWNEQF
TRBJ2-1,TRBV27,ASSLRAGGPNEQF
TRBJ2-5,TRBV11-2,ASSNPRSRKETQY
TRBJ2-1,TRBV20-1,SARTSGGLSSYNEQF
TRBJ2-3,TRBV5-1,ASSLTRVGSDTQY
.,TRBV24-1,ATSDSASNEQF
TRBJ2-1,TRBV7-9,ASSLGAPQF
TRBJ2-1,TRBV6-1,ASTPWTYNEQF
TRBJ1-1,TRBV6-1,ASNGRSAVGTEAF
TRBJ2-5,TRBV12-3/TRBV12-4,ASSSGGTSGSQETQY
TRBJ2-3,TRBV5-1,ASSEGTSGGDTQY
TRBJ2-5,TRBV6-5,ASSAPGLPPGTQY
TRBJ2-7,TRBV29-1,SVRGRSSYEQY
TRBJ2-7,TRBV5-1,ASSLMSRGDTSYEQY
TRBJ2-5,TRBV15,ATSRDGGVRETQY
TRBJ2-5,TRBV7-7,ASSPDAGAGTQY
TRBJ2-4,TRBV29-1,SVERTEGVQY
TRBJ2-3,TRBV20-1,SAFRQGANTQY
TRBJ1-1,TRBV29-1,SGYGTGGTEAF
.,TRBV16,ASSQSPPGTSSYEQY
TRBJ2-2,TRBV7-2,ASSLGVSVAELF
TRBJ2-1,TRBV10-3,AISESVTSGSSYNEQF